This TCR beta chain was retrieved from a study of blood T cell repertoires in COVID-19. The wider study: Sites across the United States, Italy and Spain contributed samples from acute and convalescent COVID-19. Sample material is recorded as cDNA or gDNA derived from T cells, B-cell-depleted T cells, or PBMCs.

Methods used by the authors: The assay estimated nucleated cells by amplifying reference gene primers. Assay: immunoSEQ multiplex PCR; the TCRdb copy retains only in-frame clones and omits some. V, J and clone size were drawn from that table, and D and trimming were deduced from the DNA. Among approximately 210,000 clones, approximately 90% were seen once, and the ten largest hold under 14%. Seattle enrolled patients during active infection and tracked them longitudinally. Looked up from germline, CDR1 is SGHRS and CDR2 is YFSETQ. V shed 6 bases, J shed 0 bases, and the junction held 8 bases outside the gene matches. The CDR3 contains 15 residues.

The chain carries TRBV5-1 and TRBJ2-7; 8 bases align to TRBD1. Sequencing was performed on peripheral blood. The clonotype was recovered from a man aged 45-60 years with COVID-19, enrolled during active disease. This CDR3 reads CASNSGGAGSYEQYF. CDR3 DNA sequence: TGCGCCAGCAACTCAGGGGGCGCAGGCTCCTACGAGCAGTACTTC.